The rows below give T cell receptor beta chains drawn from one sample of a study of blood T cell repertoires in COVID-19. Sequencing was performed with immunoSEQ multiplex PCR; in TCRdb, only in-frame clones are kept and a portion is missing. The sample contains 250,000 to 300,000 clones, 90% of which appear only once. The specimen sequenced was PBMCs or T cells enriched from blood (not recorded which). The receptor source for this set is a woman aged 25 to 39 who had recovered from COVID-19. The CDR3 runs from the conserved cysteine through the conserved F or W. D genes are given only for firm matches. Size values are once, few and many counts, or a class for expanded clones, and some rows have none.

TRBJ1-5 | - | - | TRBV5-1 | TGCGCCAGCAGCTTCGCAGAAAATCAGCCCCAGCATTTT | CASSFAENQPQHF
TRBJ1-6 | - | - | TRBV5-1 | TGCGCCAGCAGTCGTACCGGGTCCAACTCCTATAATTCACCCCTCCACTTT | CASSRTGSNSYNSPLHF
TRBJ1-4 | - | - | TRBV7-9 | TGTGCCAGCAGCTTAGCGCCGTCGGTCGCAACTAATGAAAAACTGTTTTTT | CASSLAPSVATNEKLFF
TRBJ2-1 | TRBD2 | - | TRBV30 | TGTGCCTGGAGTGTTAACAGCGGGAAATTCAATGAGCAGTTCTTC | CAWSVNSGKFNEQFF
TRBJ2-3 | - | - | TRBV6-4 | TGTGCCAGCAGTGATCAGGGGGGAGGCACAGATACGCAGTATTTT | CASSDQGGGTDTQYF
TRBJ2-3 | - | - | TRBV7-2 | TGTGCCAGCAGCTTATCATTGGGGCGCACAGATACGCAGTATTTT | CASSLSLGRTDTQYF
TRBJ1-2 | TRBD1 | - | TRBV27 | TGTGCCAGCAGCCTGGGACAGGGTGACGGCTACACCTTC | CASSLGQGDGYTF
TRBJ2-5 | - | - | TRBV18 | TGTGCCAGCTCACCGCCAGGGGCAGGCATGGAGACCCAGTACTTC | CASSPPGAGMETQYF
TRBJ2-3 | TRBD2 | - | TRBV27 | TGTGCCAGCAGTTTATTACTAGCGGGAGTAGATACGCAGTATTTT | CASSLLLAGVDTQYF
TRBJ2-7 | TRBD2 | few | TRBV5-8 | TGTGCCAGCAGAGCCGGGACTAGCGGTTCCTACGAGCAGTACTTC | CASRAGTSGSYEQYF
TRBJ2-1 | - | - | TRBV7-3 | TGTGCCAGCAGCTCCGTGGCGGGGCCCTACAATGAGCAGTTCTTC | CASSSVAGPYNEQFF
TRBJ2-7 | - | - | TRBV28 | TGTGCCAGCAGTTCAAGGGCTAGCGCCCCTTTATATGTCCACGAGCAGTACTTC | CASSSRASAPLYVHEQYF
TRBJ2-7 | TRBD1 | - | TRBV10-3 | TGTGCCATCGGACAGGGGGCAGCGGACGAGCAGTACTTC | CAIGQGAADEQYF
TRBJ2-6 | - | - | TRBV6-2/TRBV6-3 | TGTGCCAGCAGCCACAACTCTGGGGCCAACGTCCTGACTTTC | CASSHNSGANVLTF
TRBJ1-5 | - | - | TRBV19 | TGTGCCAGTAGCAGGGGTCATATGAATCAGCCCCAGCATTTT | CASSRGHMNQPQHF
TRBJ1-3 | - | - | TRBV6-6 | TGTGCCAGCAGTAAAACACAGGACTCTGGAAACACCATATATTTT | CASSKTQDSGNTIYF
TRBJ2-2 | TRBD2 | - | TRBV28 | TGTGCCAGCAGTTTCAGCGGGAGTTTGGCCGGGGAGCTGTTTTTT | CASSFSGSLAGELFF
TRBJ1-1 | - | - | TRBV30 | TGTGCCTGGAGTGATACAAGGATACAGGCTTTCTTT | CAWSDTRIQAFF
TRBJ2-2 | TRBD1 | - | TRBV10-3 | TGTGCCATCAGAGAACAGGGGTACACCGGGGAGCTGTTTTTT | CAIREQGYTGELFF
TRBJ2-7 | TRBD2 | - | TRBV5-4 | TGTGCCAGCAGCTTCCCTCTAGCGGGAGTCAACGAGCAGTACTTC | CASSFPLAGVNEQYF
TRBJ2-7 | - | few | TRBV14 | TGTGCCAGCAGCCAACCTTTCTACGAGCAGTACTTC | CASSQPFYEQYF
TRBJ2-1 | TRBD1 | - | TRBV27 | TGTGCCAGCAGTCGGGACAGGGGGCCGACCTTCAATGAGCAGTTCTTC | CASSRDRGPTFNEQFF
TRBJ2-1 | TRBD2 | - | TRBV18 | TGTGCCAGCTCACTAAAAGCGGGAGGTTCCTACAATGAGCAGTTCTTC | CASSLKAGGSYNEQFF
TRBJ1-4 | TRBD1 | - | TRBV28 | TGTGCCAGCAGTTTTGGGGACAGTAGGGGTGAAAAACTGTTTTTT | CASSFGDSRGEKLFF
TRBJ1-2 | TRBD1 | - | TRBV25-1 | TGTGCCAGCAGTGAAGGACAGGGCTATGGCTACACCTTC | CASSEGQGYGYTF
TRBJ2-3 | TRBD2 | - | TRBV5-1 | TGCGCCAGCAGCTTGGTCCGGACTAGCGTTCCAGATACGCAGTATTTT | CASSLVRTSVPDTQYF
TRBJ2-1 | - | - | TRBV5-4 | TGTGCCAGCAGCACCGGGGCGGGAACCTACAATGAGCAGTTCTTC | CASSTGAGTYNEQFF
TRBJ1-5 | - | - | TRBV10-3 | TGTGCCATCAGTGAAGAAGGCAGGGCGATGGGCAATCAGCCCCAGCATTTT | CAISEEGRAMGNQPQHF
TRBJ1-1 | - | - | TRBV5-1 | TGCGCCAGCAGCCGCCTGGCGGGCAGGATAAACACTGAAGCTTTCTTT | CASSRLAGRINTEAFF
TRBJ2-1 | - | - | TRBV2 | TGTGCCAGCGTCCGGGACATCGGAAATGAGCAGTTCTTC | CASVRDIGNEQFF
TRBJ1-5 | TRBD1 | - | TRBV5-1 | TGCGCCAGCAGCTTGGGGACAGGGGGGGATCAGCCCCAGCATTTT | CASSLGTGGDQPQHF
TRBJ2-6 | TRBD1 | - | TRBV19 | TGTGCCAGTAGCAGGGGGCGAGGGGCCAACGTCCTGACTTTC | CASSRGRGANVLTF
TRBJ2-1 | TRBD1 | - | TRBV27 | TGTGCCAGCAGTGTACCGGGACAGGGGGCTAATGAGCAGTTCTTC | CASSVPGQGANEQFF
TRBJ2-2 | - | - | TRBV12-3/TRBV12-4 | TGTGCCAGCACCACTCTTGCCGGGGAGCTGTTTTTT | CASTTLAGELFF
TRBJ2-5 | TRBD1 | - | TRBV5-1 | TGCGCCAGCAGCATTACCTGGACAGGGGGTGAAAGACAAGAGACCCAGTACTTC | CASSITWTGGERQETQYF
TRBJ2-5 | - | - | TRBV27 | TGTGCCAGCAGTCCGCATACTGGGGCAGACCAGTACTTC | CASSPHTGADQYF
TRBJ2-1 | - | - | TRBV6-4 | TGTGCCAGCAGTCTAGAGGGGACACCCTCTTTCAATGAGCAGTTCTTC | CASSLEGTPSFNEQFF
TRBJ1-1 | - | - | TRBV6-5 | TGTGCCAGCACTCGGACAAGGAACACTGAAGCTTTCTTT | CASTRTRNTEAFF
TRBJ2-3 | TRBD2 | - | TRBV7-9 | TGTGCCAGCAGCTTACCCGCGGGAGATAGCACAGATACGCAGTATTTT | CASSLPAGDSTDTQYF
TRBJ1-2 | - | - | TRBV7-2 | TGTGCCAGCAGCCCCCGGAGGCGGCAGACAAACTATGGCTACACCTTC | CASSPRRRQTNYGYTF